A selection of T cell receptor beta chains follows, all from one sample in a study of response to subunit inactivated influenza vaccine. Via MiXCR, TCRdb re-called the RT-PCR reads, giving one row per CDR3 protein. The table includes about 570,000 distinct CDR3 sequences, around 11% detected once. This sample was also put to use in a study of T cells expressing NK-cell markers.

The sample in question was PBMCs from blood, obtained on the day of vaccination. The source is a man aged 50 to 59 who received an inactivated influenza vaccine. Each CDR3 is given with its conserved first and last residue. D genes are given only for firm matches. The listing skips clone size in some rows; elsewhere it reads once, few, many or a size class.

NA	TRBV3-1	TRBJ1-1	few	CASSQAPGVAFF	TGTGCCAGCAGCCAAGCCCCGGGGGTAGCTTTCTTT
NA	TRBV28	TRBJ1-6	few	CASFTGPGNSPLHF	TGTGCCAGCTTCACAGGGCCTGGAAATTCACCCCTCCACTTT
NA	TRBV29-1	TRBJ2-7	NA	CSVEGGPPTYEQYF	TGCAGCGTTGAGGGGGGGCCCCCTACCTACGAGCAGTACTTC
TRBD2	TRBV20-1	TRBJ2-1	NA	CSARDPGGGSSYNEQFF	TGCAGTGCTAGAGATCCCGGCGGGGGTAGCTCCTACAATGAGCAGTTCTTC
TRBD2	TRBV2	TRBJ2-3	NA	CASSKGLAGVDTQYF	TGTGCCAGCAGTAAAGGACTAGCGGGGGTAGATACGCAGTATTTT
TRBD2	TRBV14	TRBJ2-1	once	CASSRTRGYNEQFF	TGTGCCAGCAGCAGGACTAGGGGCTACAATGAGCAGTTCTTC
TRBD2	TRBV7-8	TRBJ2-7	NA	CASTSRWGGKYEQYF	TGTGCCAGCACCTCCCGTTGGGGGGGTAAGTACGAGCAGTACTTC
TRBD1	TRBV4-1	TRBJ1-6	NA	CASSQGINRGRSPLHF	TGCGCCAGCAGCCAAGGAATCAACAGGGGAAGATCACCCCTCCACTTT
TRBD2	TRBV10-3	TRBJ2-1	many	CAISGGGQNNEQFF	TGTGCCATCAGTGGCGGGGGGCAAAACAATGAGCAGTTCTTC
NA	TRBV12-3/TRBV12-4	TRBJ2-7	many	CASSLLGGEQYF	TGTGCCAGCAGTTTATTAGGGGGTGAGCAGTACTTC
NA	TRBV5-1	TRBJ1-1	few	CASNWVGGESEAFF	TGCGCCAGCAACTGGGTCGGAGGGGAATCTGAAGCTTTCTTT
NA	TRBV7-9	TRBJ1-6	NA	CASNMGQINSPLHF	TGTGCCAGCAACATGGGACAAATTAATTCACCCCTCCACTTT
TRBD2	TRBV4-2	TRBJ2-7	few	CASSQDTGTSPTYEQYF	TGTGCCAGCAGCCAAGATACGGGGACTAGCCCAACGTACGAGCAGTACTTC
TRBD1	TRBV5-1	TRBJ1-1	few	CASSLERGRTEAFF	TGCGCCAGCAGCTTGGAAAGGGGGCGTACTGAAGCTTTCTTT
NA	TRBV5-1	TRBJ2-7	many	CASIPVAGDLYEQYF	TGCGCCAGCATTCCGGTGGCGGGTGATCTCTACGAGCAGTACTTC
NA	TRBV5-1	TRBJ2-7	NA	CASSPLDGGTYEQYF	TGCGCCAGCAGCCCCCTTGACGGGGGTACCTACGAGCAGTACTTC
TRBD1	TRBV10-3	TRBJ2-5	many	CAISGTGQETQYF	TGTGCCATCAGTGGGACAGGCCAAGAGACCCAGTACTTC
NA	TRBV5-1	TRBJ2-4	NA	CASRESWGAIIQYF	TGCGCCAGCAGGGAGAGTTGGGGGGCAATCATTCAGTACTTC
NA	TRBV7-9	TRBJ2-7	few	CASSTGFYEQYF	TGTGCCAGCAGCACAGGGTTCTACGAGCAGTACTTC
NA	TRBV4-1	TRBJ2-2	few	CASSQLGTSNTGELFF	TGCGCCAGCAGCCAACTCGGGACATCGAACACCGGGGAGCTGTTTTTT
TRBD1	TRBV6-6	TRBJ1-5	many	CASSLRGQQPQHF	TGTGCCAGCAGTTTGAGGGGGCAACAGCCCCAGCATTTT
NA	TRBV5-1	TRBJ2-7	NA	CASSPGGGTKYEQSF	TGCGCCAGCAGTCCCGGCGGAGGGACCAAATACGAGCAGTCCTTC
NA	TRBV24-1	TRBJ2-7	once	CATSDFNGYEQYF	TGTGCCACCAGTGATTTCAACGGCTACGAGCAGTACTTC
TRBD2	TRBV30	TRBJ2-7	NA	CASTGGKTYYEQYF	TGTGCCTCAACCGGGGGGAAGACTTACTACGAGCAGTACTTC
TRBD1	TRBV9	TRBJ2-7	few	CASSVAGTGVDEQYF	TGTGCCAGCAGCGTAGCCGGGACAGGGGTAGACGAGCAGTACTTC
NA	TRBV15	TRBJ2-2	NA	CATSRELPGSLVTGELFF	TGTGCCACCAGCAGAGAACTCCCCGGGAGCTTAGTTACCGGGGAGCTGTTTTTT
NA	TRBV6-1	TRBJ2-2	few	CASSERRTGGPGELFF	TGTGCCAGCAGTGAACGCCGGACCGGGGGGCCCGGGGAGCTGTTTTTT
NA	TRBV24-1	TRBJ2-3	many	CATSDSRRALYTDTQYF	TGTGCCACCAGTGATTCACGAAGGGCGTTGTACACAGATACGCAGTATTTT
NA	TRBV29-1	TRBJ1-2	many	CSVVAGVYGYTF	TGCAGCGTTGTGGCAGGGGTGTATGGCTACACCTTC
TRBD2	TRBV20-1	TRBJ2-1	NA	CSASGGANEQFF	TGCAGTGCTAGCGGGGGGGCCAATGAGCAGTTCTTC
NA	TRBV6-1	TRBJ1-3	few	CASNPTGARNTIYF	TGTGCCAGCAACCCGACAGGTGCCAGAAACACCATATATTTT
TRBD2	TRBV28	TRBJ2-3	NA	CASSSRVSGGARDTQYF	TGTGCCAGCAGTTCCCGTGTTAGCGGGGGGGCCAGAGATACGCAGTATTTT
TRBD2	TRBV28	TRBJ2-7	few	CASRGPFGTSGGVAYEQYF	TGTGCCAGCAGAGGTCCATTTGGGACTAGCGGGGGAGTGGCTTACGAGCAGTACTTC
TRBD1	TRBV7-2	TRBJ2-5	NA	CASSLGDRRYYQETQYF	TGTGCCAGCAGCTTAGGGGACAGGCGCTACTACCAAGAGACCCAGTACTTC
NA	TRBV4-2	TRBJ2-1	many	CASSQDQLNEQFF	TGTGCCAGCAGCCAAGATCAGCTCAATGAGCAGTTCTTC
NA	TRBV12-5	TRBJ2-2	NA	CASGLGTQNTGELFF	TGTGCTAGTGGTTTGGGCACCCAGAACACCGGGGAGCTGTTTTTT